This T cell receptor (beta chain) was identified in a study of blood T cell repertoires in COVID-19 (dated by TCRdb to the early 2020s). A note on the overall study: Collaborator samples came from the United States, Italy and Spain and covered acute and convalescent phases of COVID-19. The prospective study material was composed of cDNA or gDNA derived from T cells, B-cell-depleted T cells, or PBMCs. Deeply sampled blood TCRbeta repertoires from subjects exposed to, actively infected with, or recovered from COVID-19 were included in the dataset. The repertoires were made available in a free public database intended to serve as a resource for research on the immune response to SARS-CoV-2. Samples were obtained from the ongoing ImmuneRACE study (first 160 participants) and from 1,254 subjects provided by 6 global collaborators. A de-identified subject ID, COVID-19 status, age in years and sex were almost always included in the sample metadata. HLA class I and class II types, where available, came from metadata supplied by the sample provider rather than from assay-based typing.

General study outcomes and caveats: The quantity of clinical and demographic metadata differed by source and by participant and was supplied without curation.

V was cut back by 8 bases and J by 3 bases, leaving a gap of 11 bases between them. CDR1 and CDR2 were assigned from the germline V gene as SNHLY and FYNNEI. Inclusive of the bounding cysteine and phenylalanine, the CDR3 is 13 residues long. Only the CDR3 portion is preserved as DNA: 39 bases, with reading frame beginning at the first base. In regard to this clone: Its cognate antigen has yet to be identified. No much larger clone is present one base from it, and per-base qualities are unavailable.

Another Seattle source contributed samples from volunteer blood donors who had recovered from COVID-19. Whole blood was collected in K2EDTA tubes by collaborating institutions according to the institutions' own protocols. For TCRbeta analysis, collaborator samples were shipped as frozen whole blood, as isolated PBMCs, or as DNA extracted from either sample type. TCRbeta CDR3 regions were amplified from genomic DNA using the immunoSEQ Assay, a bias-controlled multiplex PCR. From the authors' description of their analysis: Within the assay, amplification of reference gene primers was used to estimate how many nucleated cells each sample contained. To quantify the absolute abundance of each unique TCRbeta CDR3 rearrangement, sequence reads were collapsed and filtered. For each sample, productive Simpson clonality was calculated by taking the square root of Simpson's diversity index across productive rearrangements. TCRdb obtained this table from immuneACCESS and retained in-frame rearrangements with V and J assigned. These tables miss some clones; where compared with another copy, unresolved V genes account for less than half of the shortfall, and the remainder is unexplained. V and J calls and clone size are those listed in that table; D and trimming were worked out from the DNA. The sample table contains a few hundred thousand clones; only one count was recorded for roughly 90% of them. 5% to 7.5% of the sample lies in the top ten.

The source is a man aged 18 to 30 who had recovered from COVID-19. Rearrangement joined TRBV2 to TRBJ2-1; no D gene is confidently identified. The sequenced sample consisted of peripheral blood. The DNA sequence follows: TGTGCCAGCCGACCCCCTAGCTACAATGAGCAGTTCTTC. Translation gives CASRPPSYNEQFF.